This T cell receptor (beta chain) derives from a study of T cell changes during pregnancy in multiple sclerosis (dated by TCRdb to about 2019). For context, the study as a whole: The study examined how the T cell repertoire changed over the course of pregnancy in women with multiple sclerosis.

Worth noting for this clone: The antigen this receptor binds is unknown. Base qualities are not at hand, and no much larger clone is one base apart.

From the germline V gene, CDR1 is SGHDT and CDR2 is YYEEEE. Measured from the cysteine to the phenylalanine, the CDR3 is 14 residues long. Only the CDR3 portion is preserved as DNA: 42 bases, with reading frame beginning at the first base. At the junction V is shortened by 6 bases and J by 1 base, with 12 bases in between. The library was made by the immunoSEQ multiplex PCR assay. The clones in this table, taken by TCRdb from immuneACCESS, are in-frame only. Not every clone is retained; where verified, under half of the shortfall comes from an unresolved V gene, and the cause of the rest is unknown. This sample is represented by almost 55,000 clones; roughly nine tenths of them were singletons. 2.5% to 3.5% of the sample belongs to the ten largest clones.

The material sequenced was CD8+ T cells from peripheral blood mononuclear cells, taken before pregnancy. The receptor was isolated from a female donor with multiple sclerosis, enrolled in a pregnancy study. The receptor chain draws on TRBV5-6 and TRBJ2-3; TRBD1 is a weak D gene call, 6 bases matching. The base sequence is TGTGCCAGCACCCTATCAGGGGGCACAGATACGCAGTATTTT. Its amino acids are CASTLSGGTDTQYF.